In this sample, the clone carrying this TCR beta chain turned up many times. The data stem from a study of T cells of healthy individuals. TCRdb ran MiXCR on the 5' RACE reads and lists one entry per CDR3 protein. The table records 40,000 to 65,000 distinct CDR3 sequences, approximately 15% of them present only once. V lost 2 bases and J 6 bases, leaving 14 bases between the germline ends. Germline assignment: CDR1 SGHVS and CDR2 FNYEAQ. This CDR3 region has 14 residues. This chain uses TRBV7-6 with TRBJ2-7; no clear D. The receptor comes from a human donor in good health. CDR3 in DNA: TGTGCCAGCAGCTTATTGGGCCAGCCGGGCGAGCAGTACTTC. Residues: CASSLLGQPGEQYF.